Following are 30 T cell receptor beta chains from one sample sequenced in a study of cytomegalovirus exposure and HLA in healthy donors. The primer mix had 60 Vbeta and 13 Jbeta primers. Using immunoSEQ multiplex PCR, the repertoire was profiled, and TCRdb retains in-frame clones only, with some absent. The sample holds 100,000 to 120,000 clones, around 86% seen once. The sequencing input was PBMCs. Receptors were obtained from a man aged 35 to 55 in good health and CMV-seronegative.

This sequence joins TRBV2 and TRBJ1-2; tentative D call: TRBD1 (5 bases). V lost 5 bases and J 5 bases, leaving 12 bases between the germline ends. The CDR3 sequence is 13 residues long. CDR1 is SNHLY and CDR2 is FYNNEI in the germline V gene. CDR3 nucleotides: TGTGCCAGCAGTTCCCCGACAGCATATGGCTACACCTTC. Translated, it gives CASSSPTAYGYTF.

The chain combines TRBV13 with TRBJ2-3; D possibly corresponds to TRBD2 (6 bases). Between the trimmed V and J ends, which lost 5 bases and 2 bases, there was a span of 17 bases. The V gene's germline CDR1 is PRHDT and CDR2 FYEKMQ (reference sequence). There are 16 residues in the CDR3. This CDR3 is CASSIESGENTDTQYF. CDR3 in DNA: TGTGCCAGCAGCATTGAATCGGGGGAGAACACAGATACGCAGTATTTT.

The CDR3 sequence: CASSLGRGRGTGELFF. The CDR3 DNA sequence: TGTGCCAGCAGCTTGGGGAGGGGCAGGGGAACCGGGGAGCTGTTTTTT. This rearrangement joins TRBV11-2 to TRBJ2-2; the D gene is possibly TRBD2 (7 bases). This CDR3 is built from 16 residues. Germline assignment: CDR1 SGHAT and CDR2 FQNNGV. Trimming took 3 bases from V and 5 from J, leaving 16 bases between them.

The genes are TRBV5-1 and TRBJ1-1; D is ambiguous. Trimming left V 0 bases short and J 0 bases short, with 6 bases between. Germline CDR1 reads SGHRS; CDR2 reads YFSETQ. The CDR3 is 14 amino acids. The CDR3 sequence: CASSLGVMNTEAFF. In nucleotides, the CDR3 is TGCGCCAGCAGCTTGGGAGTAATGAACACTGAAGCTTTCTTT. Based on the CDR3 plus reference TRBV5-1 and TRBJ1-1, the full variable domain is KAGVTQTPRYLIKTRGQQVTLSCSPISGHRSVSWYQQTPGQGLQFLFEYFSETQRNKGNFPGRFSGRQFSNSRSEMNVSTLELGDSALYLCASSLGVMNTEAFFGQGTRLTVV.

The rearrangement links TRBV27 to TRBJ2-1; D is ambiguous. V lost 0 bases and J lost 6, with 12 bases in between. Germline-derived CDR1 and CDR2 are MNHEY and SMNVEV (reference sequence). The CDR3 consists of 15 residues. The CDR3 region is CASSLSRHQSNEQFF. Written as DNA, the CDR3 is TGTGCCAGCAGTTTATCGAGACACCAGTCCAATGAGCAGTTCTTC.

The gene calls are TRBV7-9 and TRBJ2-1; D is perhaps TRBD2 (6 bases). The germline V gene encodes CDR1 SEHNR and CDR2 FQNEAQ (reference sequence). The CDR3 is 17 amino acids. Trimming took 4 bases from V and 1 from J, leaving 17 bases between them. The CDR3 sequence is CASSSLSVAGSYNEQFF. Here the CDR3 DNA reads TGTGCCAGCAGCTCCCTCTCCGTGGCGGGGTCCTACAATGAGCAGTTCTTC.

V usage is TRBV7-9 and J usage is TRBJ1-1, with a tentative D call TRBD1 (6 bases). Between the trimmed V and J ends, which lost 5 bases and 5 bases, there was a span of 15 bases. The CDR3 extends over 14 amino acids. The V gene's germline CDR1 is SEHNR and CDR2 FQNEAQ (reference sequence). CDR3 sequence: CASSPGRGLTEAFF. CDR3 in DNA: TGTGCCAGCAGCCCGGGGAGGGGGTTGACTGAAGCTTTCTTT.

V is TRBV7-6 and J is TRBJ2-2; D unclear. V gave up 1 base and J gave up 7 bases, with 10 bases separating them. The CDR3 consists of 14 residues. CDR1 is SGHVS, CDR2 FNYEAQ, per germline. For the CDR3, the DNA is TGTGCCAGCAGCTTAGTGGCGGCAAACGGGGAGCTGTTTTTT. This gives the protein CASSLVAANGELFF.

The J gene is TRBJ1-1, the V gene TRBV7-2; 7 nucleotides line up with TRBD1. The CDR3 has 13 residues. The V segment lost 6 bases and the J segment 2 bases; nucleotides outside the gene matches: 3. Germline CDR1 is SGHTA and CDR2 is FQGNSA. The CDR3 sequence: CASRNRGNTEAFF. CDR3 bases: TGTGCCAGCAGGAACAGGGGTAACACTGAAGCTTTCTTT.

The rearrangement uses TRBV2 and TRBJ2-2; D is undetermined. The V gene's germline CDR1 is SNHLY and CDR2 FYNNEI. The V end lost 3 bases, the J end lost 10 bases, and 3 bases lay between the germline ends. The CDR3 has 10 residues. The CDR3 region has the DNA TGTGCCAGCAGTGACGTGGAGCTGTTTTTT. Its translation: CASSDVELFF.

This chain connects TRBV30 to TRBJ1-5; the D gene is possibly TRBD1 (6 bases). V was clipped by 1 base and J by 6 bases, with 10 bases between them. The V gene's germline CDR1 is GTSNPN and CDR2 SVGIG (reference sequence). The CDR3 is made up of 13 amino acids. The CDR3 is CAWSAVGAQPQHF. The CDR3 region has the DNA TGTGCCTGGAGTGCCGTGGGGGCTCAGCCCCAGCATTTT.

The V and J genes are TRBV5-4 and TRBJ1-1; TRBD1 matches at 7 bases. With 3 bases clipped from V and 1 base from J, the junction kept 9 bases outside the gene matches. This CDR3 has 16 amino acids. Germline loops: CDR1 SGHNT, CDR2 YYREEE (reference sequence). The DNA for the CDR3 is TGTGCCAGCAGCTCCGAGGAGGGGGCAAGGAACACTGAAGCTTTCTTT. Translation gives CASSSEEGARNTEAFF.

CDR3 DNA sequence: TGTGCCAGCAGCGACACAGGGGCCCACGACGCGACCCAGTACTTC. Translating it yields CASSDTGAHDATQYF. The chain recombines TRBV7-2 with TRBJ2-5; 7 bases line up with TRBD1. CDR1 is SGHTA and CDR2 is FQGNSA in the germline V gene. The CDR3 covers 15 residues. Trimming cost V 5 bases and J 7 bases; bases outside gene matches: 13.

This clone was observed a single time. The chain employs TRBV25-1 and TRBJ2-3; D might be TRBD1 (5 bases). CDR1 is MGHDK and CDR2 is SYGVNS in the germline V gene. The CDR3 is 15 residues long. Trimming took off 1 base at V and 0 bases at J, with 8 bases between the two ends. CDR3 nucleotide sequence: TGTGCCAGCAGTGAATCACAGGCTAGCACAGATACGCAGTATTTT. Its protein product is CASSESQASTDTQYF. The full variable domain, completed using reference TRBV25-1 and TRBJ2-3, is EADIYQTPRYLVIGTGKKITLECSQTMGHDKMYWYQQDPGMELHLIHYSYGVNSTEKGDLSSESTVSRIRTEHFPLTLESARPSHTSQYLCASSESQASTDTQYFGPGTRLTVL.

The V gene is TRBV30, the J gene TRBJ1-4; D gene uncertain. V was pared by 0 bases and J by 6 bases, with 17 bases between. This CDR3 spans 16 amino acids. Germline CDR1 GTSNPN, CDR2 SVGIG (reference sequence). CDR3 coding DNA: TGTGCCTGGAGTGTGAAGCTCCGCCGCTTTGATGAAAAACTGTTTTTT. As protein: CAWSVKLRRFDEKLFF.

The chain joins TRBV7-9 to TRBJ2-3; 13 bases fit TRBD2. The CDR3 length is 16 residues. CDR1 is SEHNR, CDR2 FQNEAQ, per germline (reference sequence). V lost 5 bases and J lost 1; bases outside the gene matches: 3. The DNA for the CDR3 is TGTGCCAGCAGCCTCGGACTAGCGGGGGGCACAGATACGCAGTATTTT. Its translation is CASSLGLAGGTDTQYF.

The rearrangement links TRBV6-5 to TRBJ2-7; maybe TRBD2 (6 bases). Germline V lookup: CDR1 MNHEY, CDR2 SVGAGI. The V end was cut by 2 bases, the J end by 3 bases, with 14 bases between. The CDR3 is made up of 15 amino acids. The CDR3 protein is CASSYGGIGYYEQYV. DNA of the CDR3: TGTGCCAGCAGTTACGGCGGGATAGGATACTACGAGCAGTACGTC.

V is TRBV7-9 and J is TRBJ1-5; D is possibly TRBD1 (6 bases). The CDR3 runs to 16 residues. V lost 1 base and J lost 2, with 12 bases in between. Germline V gives CDR1 SEHNR, CDR2 FQNEAQ (reference sequence). CDR3 nucleotides: TGTGCCAGCAGCTTAGTGAGCAGGGGTGGCAATCAGCCCCAGCATTTT. It codes for CASSLVSRGGNQPQHF.

This clone was observed a handful of times. The chain has TRBV28 and TRBJ1-4; no firm D call. Germline V lookup: CDR1 MDHEN, CDR2 SYDVKM. The ends were cut back, 4 bases at V and 4 bases at J, with 10 bases in the middle. This CDR3 comprises 14 residues. The CDR3 region has the DNA TGTGCCAGCAGTTCCGGCGGGTATAATGAAAAACTGTTTTTT. Translating it yields CASSSGGYNEKLFF. Combining the CDR3 with reference TRBV28 and TRBJ1-4 gives the whole variable domain DVKVTQSSRYLVKRTGEKVFLECVQDMDHENMFWYRQDPGLGLRLIYFSYDVKMKEKGDIPEGYSVSREKKERFSLILESASTNQTSMYLCASSSGGYNEKLFFGSGTQLSVL.

The chain couples TRBV9 to TRBJ2-2; D gene uncertain. The CDR3 covers 12 residues. Per the germline V gene, CDR1 is SGDLS and CDR2 is YYNGEE. Deletions cut 0 bases from V and 6 bases from J, with 3 bases between. CDR3 sequence: CASSVAAGELFF. CDR3 bases: TGTGCCAGCAGCGTAGCTGCCGGGGAGCTGTTTTTT.

This clone has only one observation. This sample also contains other DNA sequences that code for the same CDR3. The chain is built from TRBV18 and TRBJ1-1; possibly TRBD1 for D (5 bases). This CDR3 contains 14 residues. Trimming shortened V by 3 bases and J by 5 bases, and 13 bases separated the two germline ends. The germline CDR1 and CDR2 sequences are KGHSH and LQKENI. The CDR3 region is CASSPGQGRTEAFF. The CDR3 nucleotides are TGTGCCAGCTCACCCGGGCAGGGAAGGACTGAAGCTTTCTTT.

DNA for the CDR3: TGTGCCAGCAGCAAAACAGGGCTGCGTGGCTACACCTTC. Amino acids: CASSKTGLRGYTF. V is TRBV7-9 and J is TRBJ1-2, with D tentatively TRBD1 (6 bases). Germline loops: CDR1 SEHNR, CDR2 FQNEAQ (reference sequence). The V end was cut by 5 bases, the J end by 7 bases, with 14 bases between. The CDR3 is 13 amino acids. Using reference TRBV7-9 and TRBJ1-2 for the parts outside the CDR3, the full variable domain is DTGVSQNPRHKITKRGQNVTFRCDPISEHNRLYWYRQTLGQGPEFLTYFQNEAQLEKSRLLSDRFSAERPKGSFSTLEIQRTEQGDSAMYLCASSKTGLRGYTFGSGTRLTVV.

The rearrangement links TRBV13 to TRBJ1-5; D not resolved. The CDR3 runs 15 residues. Between the trimmed V and J ends, which lost 3 bases and 1 base, there was a span of 10 bases. From germline, CDR1 is PRHDT and CDR2 FYEKMQ (reference sequence). The CDR3 nucleotides read TGTGCCAGCAGCTTGCGGGGTAAGAGCAATCAGCCCCAGCATTTT. This gives the protein CASSLRGKSNQPQHF.

The chain uses TRBV7-2 and TRBJ1-1, with unresolved D. Deletions cut 5 bases from V and 0 bases from J, with 10 bases between. The CDR3 loop spans 14 amino acids. Germline values: CDR1 SGHTA, CDR2 FQGNSA. The CDR3 spells CASSRKRVNTEAFF. CDR3 nucleotide sequence: TGTGCCAGCAGCCGGAAACGGGTGAACACTGAAGCTTTCTTT.

The chain carries TRBV9 and TRBJ1-3, with D hard to call. Germline-derived CDR1 and CDR2 are SGDLS and YYNGEE. V was pared by 4 bases and J by 0 bases, with 11 bases between. The CDR3 extends over 15 amino acids. In nucleotides, the CDR3 is TGTGCCAGCAGCCCCCAGGATAACTCTGGAAACACCATATATTTT. Encoded protein: CASSPQDNSGNTIYF.

The chain links TRBV2 to TRBJ1-1; D is unresolved. The V gene lost 7 bases and the J gene lost 8 bases, with 23 bases spanning the gap. This CDR3 region has 15 residues. From germline, CDR1 is SNHLY and CDR2 FYNNEI. The CDR3 DNA is TGTGCCAGCAAACTAGACCCTGGCGGTAGGGAGGAAGCTTTCTTT. It yields the protein CASKLDPGGREEAFF.

This clone was recorded once. The chain has TRBV6-1 and TRBJ2-5; 8 positions match TRBD2. CDR3 length equals 17 residues. Per the germline V gene, CDR1 is MNHNS and CDR2 is SASEGT. The V and J ends lost 4 bases and 1 base, in that order; junction bases with no gene match: 11. The chain's CDR3 is CASSVGLAGASQETQYF. The CDR3, as DNA: TGTGCCAGCAGTGTAGGACTAGCAGGCGCATCCCAAGAGACCCAGTACTTC.

Remarks on this clone: This sample includes further DNA sequences coding for the same CDR3. The chain combines TRBV6-4 with TRBJ1-1; possibly TRBD1 for D (6 bases). Per germline, CDR1 MRHNA and CDR2 SNTAGT. The CDR3 consists of 14 residues. Trimming stripped 0 bases from V and 5 bases from J, with 10 bases between. The CDR3 sequence is CASSDSIRGTEAFF. CDR3 sequence (DNA): TGTGCCAGCAGTGACTCGATTAGGGGGACTGAAGCTTTCTTT.

The chain employs TRBV11-3 and TRBJ1-1; perhaps TRBD1 as D (6 bases). Germline V CDR1 and CDR2: SGHNT, YENEEA. The CDR3 is 15 residues long. The V gene lost 3 bases and the J gene lost 2 bases, with 13 bases spanning the gap. CDR3 bases: TGTGCCAGCAGCTTGGGGGGGGCACGAAACACTGAAGCTTTCTTT. Translating gives CASSLGGARNTEAFF.

The chain is built from TRBV7-9 and TRBJ1-1; tentatively, D is TRBD1 (5 bases). Trimming removed 5 bases at V and 0 bases at J, with 13 bases between. CDR1 is SEHNR and CDR2 is FQNEAQ in the germline V gene (reference sequence). CDR3 length: 15 amino acids. CDR3 protein: CASSPAGMMNTEAFF. The DNA for the CDR3 is TGTGCCAGCAGCCCAGCAGGGATGATGAACACTGAAGCTTTCTTT.